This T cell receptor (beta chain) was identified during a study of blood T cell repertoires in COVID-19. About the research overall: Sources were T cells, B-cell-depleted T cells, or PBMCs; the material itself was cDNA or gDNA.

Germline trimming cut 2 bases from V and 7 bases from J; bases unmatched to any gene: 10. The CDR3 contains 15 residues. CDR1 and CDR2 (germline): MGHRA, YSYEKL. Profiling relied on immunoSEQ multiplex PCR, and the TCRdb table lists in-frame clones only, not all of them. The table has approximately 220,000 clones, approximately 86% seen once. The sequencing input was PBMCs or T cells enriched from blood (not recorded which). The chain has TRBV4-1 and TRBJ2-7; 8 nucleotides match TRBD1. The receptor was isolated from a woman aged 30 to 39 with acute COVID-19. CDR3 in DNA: TGCGCCAGCAGCCAAATGGGGCAGGGGGCCCGAGAGCAGTACTTC. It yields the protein CASSQMGQGAREQYF.